One T cell receptor beta chain is described in this entry. Produced via immunoSEQ multiplex PCR; TCRdb's table is partial and in-frame only. The sample comprises fewer than 300,000 clones, 80% to 85% of which are singletons, and around 3% rests with the top ten. This entry belongs to a study of blood T cell repertoires in COVID-19. The sequence came from a woman aged 55-75 years with active or convalescent COVID-19. Sequencing used peripheral blood.

This chain's CDR3 is CASSQWGVELGNQPQHF. The CDR3 nucleotides are TGTGCCAGCAGCCAGTGGGGGGTGGAGCTCGGAAATCAGCCCCAGCATTTT. The gene calls are TRBV4-2 and TRBJ1-5; perhaps TRBD1 as D (5 bases). Per the germline V gene, CDR1 is LGHNA and CDR2 is YNFKEQ. Between the trimmed V and J ends, which lost 3 bases and 4 bases, there was a span of 19 bases. The CDR3 spans 17 residues.